This T cell receptor (beta chain) was retrieved from a study of human T cells and chemical hapten exposure. Whole-study context: The study sensitized with 2% DPC on an approximately 2 cm by approximately 2 cm patch of upper inner arm skin. Minor pooled library volume differences mainly drove per-sample TCR yield variation. Whole-study findings and limits: Those TCRs sitting above 1 in 1000 frequency stayed the same with DPC sensitization.

The time point: patch test 2, 6 weeks after DPC sensitization. The treatment: therapeutic diphenylcyclopropenone sensitization with weekly scalp DPC. Donors, patients with alopecia ranging from 18 to 70 years old and judged suitable for DPC, provided samples. TCRdb called the RACE reads again in MiXCR, with one record for every CDR3 protein. The table lists about 140,000 distinct CDR3 sequences, about 12% of them singletons. Germline V gene sequence: CDR1 MNHEY, CDR2 SVGEGT. V lost 6 bases, J lost 4 bases, and 10 bases lay in between. This CDR3 is 12 amino acids long. As for this clonotype: Its antigen is currently unknown.

Sequencing used whole blood, obtained in connection with sensitization to the hapten diphenylcyclopropenone (DPC). This chain joins TRBV6-2 or TRBV6-3 and TRBJ2-7; D is ambiguous. This TCR came from a woman aged 45 to 65 with alopecia areata. Some clones in this sample may be carry-over from other donors' samples. CDR3 protein: CASRRTNYEQYF. The CDR3, as DNA: TGTGCCAGCAGGCGGACCAATTACGAGCAGTACTTC.